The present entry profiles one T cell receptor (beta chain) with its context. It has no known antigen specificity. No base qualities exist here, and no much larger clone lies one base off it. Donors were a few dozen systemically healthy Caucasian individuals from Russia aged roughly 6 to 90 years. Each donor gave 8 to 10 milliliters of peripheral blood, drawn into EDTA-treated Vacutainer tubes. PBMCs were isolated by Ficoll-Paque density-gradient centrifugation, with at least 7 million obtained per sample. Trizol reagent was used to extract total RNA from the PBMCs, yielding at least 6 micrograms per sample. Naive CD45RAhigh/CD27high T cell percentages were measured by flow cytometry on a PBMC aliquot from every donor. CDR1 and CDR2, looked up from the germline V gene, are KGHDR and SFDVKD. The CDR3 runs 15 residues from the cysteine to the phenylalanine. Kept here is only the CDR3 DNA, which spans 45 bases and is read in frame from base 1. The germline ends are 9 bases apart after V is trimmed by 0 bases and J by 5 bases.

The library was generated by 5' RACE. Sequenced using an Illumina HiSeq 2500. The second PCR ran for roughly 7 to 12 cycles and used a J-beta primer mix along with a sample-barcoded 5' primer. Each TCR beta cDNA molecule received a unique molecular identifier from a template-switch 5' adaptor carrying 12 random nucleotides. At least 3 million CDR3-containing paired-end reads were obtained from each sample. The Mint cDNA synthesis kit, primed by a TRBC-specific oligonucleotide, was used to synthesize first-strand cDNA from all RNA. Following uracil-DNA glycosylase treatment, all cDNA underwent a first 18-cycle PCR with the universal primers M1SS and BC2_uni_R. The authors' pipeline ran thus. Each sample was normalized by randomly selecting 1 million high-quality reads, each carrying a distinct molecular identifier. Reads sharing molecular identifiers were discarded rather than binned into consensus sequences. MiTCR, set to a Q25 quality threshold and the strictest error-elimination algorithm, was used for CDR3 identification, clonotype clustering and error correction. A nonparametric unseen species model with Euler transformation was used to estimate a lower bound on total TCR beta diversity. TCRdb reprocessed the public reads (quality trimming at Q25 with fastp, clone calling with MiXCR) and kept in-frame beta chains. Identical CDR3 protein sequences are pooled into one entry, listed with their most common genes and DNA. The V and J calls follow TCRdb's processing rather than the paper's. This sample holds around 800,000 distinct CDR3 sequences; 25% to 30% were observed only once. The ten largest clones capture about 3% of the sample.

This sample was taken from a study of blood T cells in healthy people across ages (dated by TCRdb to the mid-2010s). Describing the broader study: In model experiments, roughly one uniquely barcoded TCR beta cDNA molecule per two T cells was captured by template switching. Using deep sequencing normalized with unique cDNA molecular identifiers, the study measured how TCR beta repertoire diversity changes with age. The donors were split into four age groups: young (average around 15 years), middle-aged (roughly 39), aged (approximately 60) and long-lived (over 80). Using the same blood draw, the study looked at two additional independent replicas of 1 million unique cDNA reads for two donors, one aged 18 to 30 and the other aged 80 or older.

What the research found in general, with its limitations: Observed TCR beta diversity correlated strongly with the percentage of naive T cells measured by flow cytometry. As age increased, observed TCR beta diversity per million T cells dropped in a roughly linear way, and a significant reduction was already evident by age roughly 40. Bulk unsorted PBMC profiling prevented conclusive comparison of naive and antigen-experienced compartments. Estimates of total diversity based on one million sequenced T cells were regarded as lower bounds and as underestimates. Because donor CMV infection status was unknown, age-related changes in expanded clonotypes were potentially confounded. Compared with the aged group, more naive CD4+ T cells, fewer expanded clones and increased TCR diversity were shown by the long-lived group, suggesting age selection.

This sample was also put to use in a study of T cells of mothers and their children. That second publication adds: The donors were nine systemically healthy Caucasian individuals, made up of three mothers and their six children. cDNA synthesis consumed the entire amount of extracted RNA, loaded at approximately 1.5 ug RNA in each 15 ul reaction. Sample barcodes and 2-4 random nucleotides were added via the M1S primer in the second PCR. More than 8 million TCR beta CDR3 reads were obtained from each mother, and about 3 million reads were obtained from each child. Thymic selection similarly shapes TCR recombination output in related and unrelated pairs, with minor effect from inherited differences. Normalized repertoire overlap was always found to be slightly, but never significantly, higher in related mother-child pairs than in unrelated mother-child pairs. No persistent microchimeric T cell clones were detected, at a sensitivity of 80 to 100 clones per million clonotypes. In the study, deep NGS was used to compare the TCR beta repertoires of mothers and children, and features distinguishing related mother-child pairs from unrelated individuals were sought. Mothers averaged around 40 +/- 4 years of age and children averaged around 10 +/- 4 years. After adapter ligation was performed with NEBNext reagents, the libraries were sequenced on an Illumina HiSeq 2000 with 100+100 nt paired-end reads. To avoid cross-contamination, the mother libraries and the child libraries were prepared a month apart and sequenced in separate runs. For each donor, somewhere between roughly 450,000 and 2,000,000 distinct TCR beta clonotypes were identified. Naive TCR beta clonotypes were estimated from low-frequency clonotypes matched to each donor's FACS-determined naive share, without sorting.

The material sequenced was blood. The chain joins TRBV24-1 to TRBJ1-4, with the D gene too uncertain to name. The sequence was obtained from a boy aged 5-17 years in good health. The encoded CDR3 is CATSDLRTDNEKLFF. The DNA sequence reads TGTGCCACCAGTGATTTGCGGACGGACAATGAAAAACTGTTTTTT.